These T cell receptor beta chains were read from a single sample in a study of cytomegalovirus exposure and HLA in healthy donors. Measured with immunoSEQ multiplex PCR; TCRdb has only the in-frame clones, and not every one. The profile shows 100,000 to 150,000 clones, around nine tenths of them singletons. Sequencing input: PBMCs. These receptors were taken from a woman in her 30s in good health and CMV-seronegative. Both conserved end residues are part of each CDR3. The D gene is left open where the match is weak.

j_call d_call v_call cdr3_aa
TRBJ1-1 TRBD1 TRBV2 CASSVNFRDRGQAFF
TRBJ2-1 . TRBV6-1 CASSNLGYEQFF
TRBJ2-3 TRBD2 TRBV28 CASSAGLAGDTQYF
TRBJ2-7 TRBD2 TRBV18 CASSPTFSGPGSSYEQYF
TRBJ1-1 . TRBV28 CASRFGTEAFF
TRBJ2-7 TRBD2 TRBV28 CASSFGGKQYF
TRBJ2-1 TRBD2 TRBV29-1 CSVESGLVPYNEQFF
TRBJ2-2 . TRBV13 CASSSRGASGTGELFF
TRBJ2-3 . TRBV19 CASRLDFTDTQYF
TRBJ1-5 . TRBV6-6 CASSLSGSYQPQHF
TRBJ1-5 . TRBV28 CASRRPSPGNQPQHF
TRBJ1-3 . TRBV10-3 CAISELTASGNTIYF
TRBJ1-6 TRBD1 TRBV19 CASSIPTGGSPLHF
TRBJ1-1 . TRBV5-5 CASSLEEAEAFF
. . TRBV7-8 CASSFGAKDEQYF
TRBJ1-4 . TRBV7-9 CASSLGQGNEKLFF
TRBJ2-1 . TRBV5-1 CASSLDSTIGEQFF
TRBJ2-3 TRBD2 TRBV4-3 CASSQELAGGTDTQYF
TRBJ2-1 TRBD2 TRBV7-9 CASRHSGPSYNEQFF
TRBJ2-5 . TRBV11-3 CASSFGTLPQETQYF
TRBJ2-2 TRBD2 TRBV4-2 CASSQEGILAEGGELFF
TRBJ2-7 TRBD2 TRBV28 CASRAAGGSYEQYF
TRBJ2-5 . TRBV29-1 CSVEEQPQETQYF
TRBJ2-1 TRBD1 TRBV7-7 CASSLARPGQSGEQFF
TRBJ2-7 . TRBV7-8 CASSRAGLVIYEQYF
TRBJ2-7 . TRBV19 CASSIANGGEQYF
TRBJ2-7 TRBD1 TRBV18 CASSPGTGEAYEQYF
TRBJ2-1 . TRBV28 CASTNQVYNEQFF
TRBJ2-7 TRBD2 TRBV27 CASSLGLAGVGEQYF
TRBJ2-1 . TRBV27 CASSDSGQGDFNEQFF
TRBJ2-2 TRBD2 TRBV4-3 CASSRHLAGENTGELFF
TRBJ2-1 TRBD2 TRBV6-4 CASRASGGNEQFF
TRBJ1-1 TRBD1 TRBV27 CATKGTGHGTEAFF
TRBJ2-7 . TRBV4-3 CASSQGRGPSYEQYF
TRBJ2-1 TRBD1 TRBV5-4 CASSSRDRVEQFF
TRBJ2-1 TRBD1 TRBV11-2 CASSSGTGGSDEQFF
TRBJ1-3 . TRBV7-6 CASSQPYRLPDTFSGNTIYF
TRBJ2-3 . TRBV6-6 CASSYGRSTDTQYF
TRBJ2-3 TRBD2 TRBV18 CASSPPTSGSTDTQYF
TRBJ2-7 . TRBV7-2 CASSFQGYEQYF
TRBJ2-3 . TRBV14 CASSLGHPETDTQYF